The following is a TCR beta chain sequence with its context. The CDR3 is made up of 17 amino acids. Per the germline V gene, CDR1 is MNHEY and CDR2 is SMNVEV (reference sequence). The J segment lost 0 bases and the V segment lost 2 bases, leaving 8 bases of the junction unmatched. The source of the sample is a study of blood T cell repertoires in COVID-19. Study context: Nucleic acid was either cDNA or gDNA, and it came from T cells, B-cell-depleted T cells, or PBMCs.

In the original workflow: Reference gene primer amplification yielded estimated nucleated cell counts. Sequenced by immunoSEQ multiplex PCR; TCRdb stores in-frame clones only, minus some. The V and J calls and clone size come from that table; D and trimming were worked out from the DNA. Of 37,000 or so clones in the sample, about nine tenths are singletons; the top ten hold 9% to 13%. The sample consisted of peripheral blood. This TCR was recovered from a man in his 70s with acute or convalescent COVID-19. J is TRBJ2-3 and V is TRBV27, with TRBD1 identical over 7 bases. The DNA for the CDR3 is TGTGCCAGCAGTTTAAGCATTGACAGGGCTAGCACAGATACGCAGTATTTT. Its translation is CASSLSIDRASTDTQYF.